A single sample gave rise to the 25 T cell receptor beta chains below, sequenced in a study of blood T cell repertoires in COVID-19. This table comes from immunoSEQ multiplex PCR, and its TCRdb copy is limited to in-frame clones, with some not included. This table has about 42,000 clones, about three quarters appearing once. Sequenced material: peripheral blood. The receptor source for this set is a man in his sixties or seventies with active or convalescent COVID-19.

This chain links TRBV28 with TRBJ2-4; tentatively, D is TRBD1 (6 bases). Germline CDR1 MDHEN, CDR2 SYDVKM. There are 16 residues in the CDR3. V was pared by 6 bases and J by 6 bases, with 21 bases between. The CDR3 bases are TGTGCCAGCAGATCACCCACCATTGACAGGAGAAACATTCAGTACTTC. Encoded protein: CASRSPTIDRRNIQYF. Full variable domain (rest looked up from reference TRBV28 and TRBJ2-4): DVKVTQSSRYLVKRTGEKVFLECVQDMDHENMFWYRQDPGLGLRLIYFSYDVKMKEKGDIPEGYSVSREKKERFSLILESASTNQTSMYLCASRSPTIDRRNIQYFGAGTRLSVL.

The chain joins TRBV28 to TRBJ1-5; TRBD1 agrees at 7 bases. This CDR3 is built from 15 residues. V was pared by 7 bases and J by 2 bases, with 8 bases of the junction left unmatched. CDR1 is MDHEN, CDR2 SYDVKM, per germline. The CDR3 loop reads CASTLTGVGNQPQHF. The CDR3 DNA is TGTGCCAGCACCCTCACAGGGGTTGGCAATCAGCCCCAGCATTTT.

The count of this clone is one. This rearrangement joins TRBV7-9 to TRBJ1-1; 9 nucleotides match TRBD1. The V and J ends lost 6 bases and 6 bases, in that order; junction bases with no gene match: 8. The CDR3 sequence is 14 residues long. Germline V CDR1 and CDR2: SEHNR, FQNEAQ (reference sequence). For the CDR3, the DNA is TGTGCCAGCAGGCAACAGGGGGCGCGCCCTGAAGCTTTCTTT. Protein product: CASRQQGARPEAFF.

The chain links TRBV7-9 to TRBJ2-5, with 9 bases fitting TRBD1. V shed 8 bases and J 5 bases; nucleotides not matched to a gene: 6. The CDR3 covers 13 residues. CDR1 and CDR2 from the germline V gene are SEHNR and FQNEAQ (reference sequence). As DNA, the CDR3 is TGTGCCAGCGGACAGGGGAACGCGGAGACCCAGTACTTC. This translates into CASGQGNAETQYF.

V gene TRBV6-5 combines with J gene TRBJ2-7; TRBD1 matches 7 bases. The CDR3 sequence is 15 residues long. The germline CDR1 and CDR2 sequences are MNHEY and SVGAGI. V was pared by 6 bases and J by 3 bases, with 11 bases of the junction left unmatched. The DNA of the CDR3 is TGTGCCAGCAGAGACCCCGGGACAGTGAACTACGAGCAGTACTTC. Translation gives CASRDPGTVNYEQYF.

This rearrangement joins TRBV27 to TRBJ2-2; 10 positions agree with TRBD1. The CDR3 totals 17 residues. V was clipped by 7 bases and J by 5 bases; unmatched bases: 13. Per germline, CDR1 MNHEY and CDR2 SMNVEV (reference sequence). CDR3 in DNA: TGTGCCAGCAAGGGTGGGTCAGGGACAGGGGTAACCGGGGAGCTGTTTTTT. Amino acid sequence: CASKGGSGTGVTGELFF.

This clone was picked up a small number of times. CDR3 residues: CASSLRGLVGGSPLHF. In nucleotides, the CDR3 is TGTGCCAGCAGCTTACGGGGTCTCGTCGGTGGTTCACCCCTCCACTTT. The rearrangement joins TRBV7-8 to TRBJ1-6; D is unresolved. V gave up 2 bases and J gave up 9 bases, with 17 bases separating them. Per the germline V gene, CDR1 is SGHVS and CDR2 is FQNEAQ. The CDR3 runs to 16 residues.

The rearrangement links TRBV10-3 to TRBJ1-5; D perhaps matches TRBD1 (5 bases). V lost 8 bases, J lost 2 bases, and 16 bases lay in between. The CDR3 is made up of 15 amino acids. Germline lookup yields CDR1 ENHRY and CDR2 SYGVKD. CDR3 in DNA: TGTGCCATCCTAAATCAGGGCACCCGCAATCAGCCCCAGCATTTT. This encodes CAILNQGTRNQPQHF.

This clone showed up just a few times. This chain links TRBV10-3 with TRBJ2-7; D gene unclear. V was shortened by 0 bases and J by 5 bases, with 8 bases between the two germline ends. The CDR3 covers 13 residues. Germline V gives CDR1 ENHRY, CDR2 SYGVKD. CDR3 amino acids: CAISESNQNEQYF. In nucleotides, the CDR3 is TGTGCCATCAGTGAGTCGAACCAGAACGAGCAGTACTTC.

This clone appeared a single time. The chain has TRBV3-1 (or the pseudogene TRBV3-2) and TRBJ1-1; TRBD1 aligns across 9 bases. J lost 4 bases, V lost 1 base, and 1 base had no gene match. Germline V gives CDR1 LGHDT, CDR2 YNNKEL (reference sequence). The CDR3 runs to 14 residues. The CDR3 DNA reads as TGTGCCAGCAGCCAAGGGACAGGGGTCACTGAAGCTTTCTTT. This translates into CASSQGTGVTEAFF.

The chain employs TRBV6-4 and TRBJ1-6; 7 bases map to TRBD1. CDR1 and CDR2 from the germline V gene are MRHNA and SNTAGT. This CDR3 has 17 residues. J lost 0 bases, V lost 6 bases, and 8 bases had no gene match. CDR3 DNA sequence: TGTGCCAGCAGGACAGGGTCGGACCTCTCCTATAATTCACCCCTCCACTTT. Translation gives CASRTGSDLSYNSPLHF.

The chain recombines TRBV30 with TRBJ2-3, with D maybe TRBD2 (5 bases). V was clipped by 5 bases and J by 14 bases, with 20 bases between them. This CDR3 is 12 amino acids long. Germline CDR1 is GTSNPN and CDR2 is SVGIG (reference sequence). The CDR3 loop reads CAWENTGNNPYF. CDR3 bases: TGTGCCTGGGAGAATACCGGGAATAACCCGTATTTT. The whole variable domain, remainder taken from reference TRBV30 and TRBJ2-3, is SQTIHQWPATLVQPVGSPLSLECTVEGTSNPNLYWYRQAAGRGLQLLFYSVGIGQISSEVPQNLSASRPQDRQFILSSKKLLLSDSGFYLCAWENTGNNPYFGPGTRLTVL.

The table lists this clone with a count of one. The chain couples TRBV7-3 to TRBJ2-5; D is uncertain. The CDR3 is made up of 13 amino acids. Germline V gives CDR1 SGHTA, CDR2 FQGTGA. V lost 1 base to trimming and J lost 9 bases, with 12 bases between them. The CDR3 DNA reads as TGTGCCAGCAGCTTAATCCCGGAGAGCCCCCAGTACTTC. Translated, it gives CASSLIPESPQYF.

The table lists this clone with a few counts. V is TRBV29-1 and J is TRBJ2-1; no clear D gene. This CDR3 has 12 residues. The V end was cut by 7 bases, the J end by 1 base, with 8 bases between. Per germline, CDR1 SQVTM and CDR2 ANQGSEA. CDR3 in amino acids: CSAGLSYNEQFF. The CDR3 nucleotides are TGCAGCGCCGGTCTTTCCTACAATGAGCAGTTCTTC.

This rearrangement joins TRBV5-6 to TRBJ1-1; D unresolved. Trimming stripped 2 bases from V and 6 bases from J, with 5 bases between. This CDR3 is 11 amino acids long. From germline, CDR1 is SGHDT and CDR2 YYEEEE. The CDR3 DNA reads TGTGCCAGCAGCTTCCTCGCTGAAGCTTTCTTT. This encodes CASSFLAEAFF.

This clone was detected only once. The gene calls are TRBV6-5 and TRBJ1-1, with 8 bases lining up with TRBD1. CDR3 length: 13 residues. In germline, CDR1 is MNHEY, CDR2 SVGAGI. Trimming took 6 bases from V and 4 from J; bases not matched to a gene: 4. CDR3 sequence reads: CASRDRVTTEAFF. CDR3 in DNA: TGTGCCAGCAGGGACAGGGTAACCACTGAAGCTTTCTTT.

The CDR3 sequence: CASSIAQGNYGYTF. CDR3 in DNA: TGTGCCAGTAGTATTGCGCAGGGAAACTATGGCTACACCTTC. This rearrangement joins TRBV19 to TRBJ1-2; TRBD1 might be the D (5 bases). Germline V CDR1 and CDR2: LNHDA, SQIVND (reference sequence). The V gene lost 3 bases and the J gene lost 2 bases, with 10 bases spanning the gap. The CDR3 has 14 amino acids.

The rearrangement uses TRBV19 and TRBJ1-3, with 9 positions matching TRBD1. V shed 7 bases, J shed 1 base, and the junction held 5 bases outside the gene matches. The V gene's germline CDR1 is LNHDA and CDR2 SQIVND (reference sequence). This CDR3 spans 15 amino acids. The CDR3 region is CASTPQGASGNTIYF. The CDR3 coding sequence is TGTGCCAGTACACCACAGGGGGCGTCTGGAAACACCATATATTTT.

The chain combines TRBV18 with TRBJ1-5; no definite D call. The germline gives CDR1 KGHSH, CDR2 LQKENI. V lost 3 bases and J lost 5, with 14 bases in between. The CDR3 consists of 15 residues. The CDR3 nucleotides read TGTGCCAGCTCACCGGGAGGTCAGAGGGATCAGCCCCAGCATTTT. Encoded protein: CASSPGGQRDQPQHF.

Only a few counts were recorded for this clone. The chain joins TRBV3-1 (or the pseudogene TRBV3-2) to TRBJ1-2, with a weak D call TRBD1 (5 bases). Trimming left V 2 bases short and J 0 bases short, with 19 bases between. The CDR3 has 18 residues. CDR1 and CDR2 from the germline V gene are LGHDT and YNNKEL (reference sequence). The CDR3 coding sequence is TGTGCCAGCAGCCAACGTCGCCATACAGGTCTAGCTAACTATGGCTACACCTTC. Translating it yields CASSQRRHTGLANYGYTF.

V and J are TRBV10-2 and TRBJ1-5; D is ambiguous. V lost 6 bases to trimming and J lost 3 bases, with 9 bases between them. Germline CDR1 and CDR2: WSHSY and SAAADI. The CDR3 consists of 13 residues. CDR3 coding DNA: TGCGCCAGCAGGGAGGGCTTCAATCAGCCCCAGCATTTT. It encodes CASREGFNQPQHF.

The CDR3: CASSVGRQADEQFF. The DNA for the CDR3 is TGTGCCAGCAGCGTAGGCAGACAGGCGGATGAGCAGTTCTTC. The chain carries TRBV9 and TRBJ2-1; perhaps TRBD1 as D (6 bases). Germline V CDR1 and CDR2: SGDLS, YYNGEE. Trimming took off 0 bases at V and 8 bases at J, with 12 bases between the two ends. This CDR3 has 14 amino acids.

This chain links TRBV5-4 with TRBJ1-4, with TRBD1 matching over 9 bases. Germline trimming cut 1 base from V and 10 bases from J; bases unmatched to any gene: 23. This CDR3 has 20 residues. Per germline, CDR1 SGHNT and CDR2 YYREEE (reference sequence). The CDR3 DNA is TGTGCCAGCAGCTTGAGTGTTGGGACAGGGAGCTTGGCCTATTTAGGAAAACTGTTTTTT. Its protein product is CASSLSVGTGSLAYLGKLFF.

This chain joins TRBV9 and TRBJ2-7; 8 bases agree with TRBD1. Germline V lookup: CDR1 SGDLS, CDR2 YYNGEE. The CDR3 has 17 amino acids. Trimming took 3 bases from V and 0 from J; bases not matched to a gene: 11. The CDR3 spells CASSGGTGSPSSYEQYF. The CDR3 DNA is TGTGCCAGCAGCGGGGGGACAGGATCACCAAGCTCCTACGAGCAGTACTTC.

The chain uses TRBV10-3 and TRBJ2-3; a weak D match, TRBD1 (5 bases). Between the trimmed V and J ends, which lost 6 bases and 5 bases, there was a span of 18 bases. The CDR3 consists of 15 residues. Germline CDR1 reads ENHRY; CDR2 reads SYGVKD. CDR3 region: CAIRPTTGPGDTQYF. For the CDR3, the DNA is TGTGCCATCAGGCCCACCACAGGACCGGGAGATACGCAGTATTTT.